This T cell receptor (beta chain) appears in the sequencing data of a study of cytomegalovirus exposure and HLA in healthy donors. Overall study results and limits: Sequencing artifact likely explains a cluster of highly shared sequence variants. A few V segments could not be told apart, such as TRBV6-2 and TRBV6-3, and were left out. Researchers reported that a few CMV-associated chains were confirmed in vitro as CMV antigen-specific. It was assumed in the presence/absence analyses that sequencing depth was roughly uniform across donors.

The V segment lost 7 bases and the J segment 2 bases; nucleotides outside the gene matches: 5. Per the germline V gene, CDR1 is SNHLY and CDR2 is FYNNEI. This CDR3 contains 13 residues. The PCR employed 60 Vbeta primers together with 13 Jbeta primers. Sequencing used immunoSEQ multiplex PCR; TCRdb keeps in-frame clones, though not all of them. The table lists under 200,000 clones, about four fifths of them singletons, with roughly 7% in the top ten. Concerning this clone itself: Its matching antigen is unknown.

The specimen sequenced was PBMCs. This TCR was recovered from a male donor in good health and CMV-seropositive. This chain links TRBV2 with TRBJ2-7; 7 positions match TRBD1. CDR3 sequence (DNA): TGTGCCAGCATTCGGGACAGAGCCTACGAGCAGTACTTC. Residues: CASIRDRAYEQYF.